This entry concerns a single T cell receptor (beta chain). The data belong to a study of blood T cell repertoires in COVID-19. Study at large: From T cells, B-cell-depleted T cells, or PBMCs came the material, which was cDNA or gDNA.

Authors' data handling: Estimates of nucleated cell counts were drawn from the amplification of reference gene primers. Only in-frame clones appear in the TCRdb table, and some are missing; sequencing was by immunoSEQ multiplex PCR. That table is the source of V, J and clone size, and D and trimming were worked out from the DNA. The sample has roughly 240,000 clones, over 75% seen once. Patients in Seattle were enrolled during active infection, then followed longitudinally. This CDR3 has 13 residues. The sequenced sample consisted of peripheral blood. This clonotype originated in a man in his fifties with COVID-19, enrolled during active disease. The chain employs TRBV21-1 and TRBJ1-5; the DNA was not used to check the table's D call, TRBD1. TRBV21-1 is a pseudogene segment. CDR3 bases: TGTGCCAGCCTAAGACAGGTGGGGCAGCCCCAGCATTTT. Protein sequence: CASLRQVGQPQHF.